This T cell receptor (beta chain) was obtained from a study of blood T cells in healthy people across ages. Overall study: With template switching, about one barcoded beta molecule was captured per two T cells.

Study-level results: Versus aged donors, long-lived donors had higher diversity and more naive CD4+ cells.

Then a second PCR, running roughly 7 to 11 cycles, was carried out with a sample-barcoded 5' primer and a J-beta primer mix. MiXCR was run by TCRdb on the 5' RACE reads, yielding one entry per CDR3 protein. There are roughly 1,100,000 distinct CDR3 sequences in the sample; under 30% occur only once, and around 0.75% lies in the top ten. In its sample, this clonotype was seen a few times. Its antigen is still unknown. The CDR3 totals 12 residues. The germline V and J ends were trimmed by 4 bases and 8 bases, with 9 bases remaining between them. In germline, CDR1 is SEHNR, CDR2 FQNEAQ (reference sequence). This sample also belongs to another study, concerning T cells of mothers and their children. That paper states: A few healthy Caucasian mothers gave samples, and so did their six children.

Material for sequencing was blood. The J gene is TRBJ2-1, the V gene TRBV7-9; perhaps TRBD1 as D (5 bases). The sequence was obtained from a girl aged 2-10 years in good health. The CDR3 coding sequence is TGTGCCAGCAGCTACGACAGTGATGAGCAGTTCTTC. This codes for CASSYDSDEQFF.